This T cell receptor (beta chain) is drawn from a study of spatial heterogeneity in lung cancer. About the research overall: Consistent detection of more beta-chain than alpha-chain sequences was observed.

Germline V lookup: CDR1 SGHTA, CDR2 FQGNSA. The CDR3 runs to 16 residues. The V gene lost 5 bases and the J gene lost 4 bases, with 15 bases spanning the gap. The time point here: sample taken at primary tumor resection. The donors were about 67 patients with non-small cell lung cancer that was early-stage and untreated. Without sorting, whole RNA was sequenced from tumor, nontumor lung or frozen PBMC. This clonotype was seen many times. Its antigen is as yet unknown. Study findings and constraints: Expanded tumor TCRs that were ubiquitous appeared in blood more at resection than follow-up.

TCRdb ran MiXCR on the 5' RACE reads and lists one entry per CDR3 protein. The repertoire holds tens of thousands of distinct CDR3 sequences, with roughly 6.6% as singletons. The genes are TRBV7-2 and TRBJ2-6; D is undetermined. The sample consisted of PBMCs, taken at surgery. This receptor was obtained from a female donor with early-stage non-small cell lung cancer. The CDR3 loop reads CASSLGPLRGANVLTF. The CDR3 DNA is TGTGCCAGCAGCCTGGGCCCGTTGAGAGGGGCCAACGTCCTGACTTTC.